The sequence of this T cell receptor beta chain was determined in a study of patients and donors after allogeneic stem cell transplantation. MiXCR, applied by TCRdb to the RT-PCR reads, yields one record per CDR3 protein. The table shows about 960,000 distinct CDR3 sequences, with roughly 17% occurring only once. CDR3 length equals 18 residues. The germline V gene has CDR1 MNHEY and CDR2 SVGEGT. V was clipped by 4 bases and J by 0 bases, with 21 bases between them. The rearrangement joins TRBV6-2 or TRBV6-3 to TRBJ1-1; no reliable D call. This clonotype was sampled from a human donor who was either an allogeneic HSCT recipient or a stem cell or donor lymphocyte infusion donor (not recorded which). It is not recorded whose cells these are; they may come from a transplant donor. The sequencing sample was made of blood, either unsorted or a sorted T cell fraction (not recorded which). The CDR3 DNA reads as TGTGCCAGCAGTTCACCCTCTTCCAGGCCTTTTATGAACACTGAAGCTTTCTTT. Its translation is CASSSPSSRPFMNTEAFF.